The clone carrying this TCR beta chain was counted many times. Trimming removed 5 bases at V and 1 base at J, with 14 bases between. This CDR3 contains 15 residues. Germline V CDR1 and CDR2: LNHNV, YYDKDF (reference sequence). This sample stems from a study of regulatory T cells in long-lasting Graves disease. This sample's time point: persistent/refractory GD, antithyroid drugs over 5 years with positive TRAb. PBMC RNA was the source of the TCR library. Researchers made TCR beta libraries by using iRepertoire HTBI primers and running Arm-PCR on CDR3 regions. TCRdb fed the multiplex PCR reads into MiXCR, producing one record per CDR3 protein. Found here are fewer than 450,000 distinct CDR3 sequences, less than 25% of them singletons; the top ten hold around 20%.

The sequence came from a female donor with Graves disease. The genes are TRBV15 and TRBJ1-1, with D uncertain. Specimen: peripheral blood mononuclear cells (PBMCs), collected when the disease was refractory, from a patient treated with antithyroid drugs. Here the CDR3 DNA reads TGTGCCACCAGCCTTACGACGGGGTCGAACACTGAAGCTTTCTTT. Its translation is CATSLTTGSNTEAFF.